Listed below are T cell receptor beta chains from one sample, sequenced in a study of tumor T cells in aggressive B-cell lymphoma. Assay: immunoSEQ multiplex PCR; the TCRdb copy retains only in-frame clones and omits some. The table records about 10,000 clones, about 88% of them present only once. The sample consisted of tumor tissue. These receptors all come from an adult with diffuse large B cell lymphoma. CDR3s include the opening cysteine and the closing phenylalanine or tryptophan. The D gene is left open where the match is weak. Rows may omit the clone size; those that give it use once, few, many or a size class.

>-|TRBV2|TRBJ2-4|-
CASSERVAKNIQYF
>-|TRBV5-5|TRBJ2-7|-
CASSSNPGVNEQYF
>-|TRBV6-1|TRBJ2-4|-
CASSEGGRRVDIQYF
>-|TRBV6-5|TRBJ1-5|-
CASSPAYSNQPQHF
>-|TRBV4-1|TRBJ1-4|-
CASSPLPTNEKLFF
>-|TRBV7-8|TRBJ1-5|-
CASSLREGRGNQPQHF
>-|TRBV10-2|TRBJ2-1|-
CASSGVGGGYNEQFF
>-|TRBV10-3|TRBJ2-3|-
CAISGPNRGGTQYF
>-|TRBV7-8|TRBJ1-1|-
CASSLDSNTEAFF
>-|TRBV5-6|TRBJ1-1|TRBD1
CASSLPHRQGEAFF
>-|TRBV28|TRBJ2-7|-
CASSLTPPGQIYEQYF
>once|TRBV10-2|TRBJ2-1|TRBD2
CASSESSGSSYNEQFF
>-|TRBV7-9|TRBJ2-1|-
CASSLRDPSDGYIYNEQFF
>-|TRBV4-3|TRBJ2-7|TRBD2
CASSQSTSGAYEQYF
>-|TRBV7-9|TRBJ2-5|TRBD1
CASSLWDSLETQYF
>-|TRBV4-1|TRBJ2-2|-
CASSSNLGGRGTGELFF
>-|TRBV18|TRBJ2-2|TRBD1
CASSPLDRASGELFF
>-|TRBV10-2|TRBJ2-7|-
CASSVDLGFGEQYF
>-|TRBV19|TRBJ2-1|-
CATLKGAGPYNEQFF
>-|TRBV5-1|TRBJ2-1|-
CASRSLRQSDEQFF
>-|TRBV6-5|TRBJ1-4|TRBD1
CASLQGAGTNEKLFF
>few|TRBV5-1|TRBJ2-1|TRBD2
CASSLGLAGEQFF
>-|TRBV6-1|TRBJ1-1|-
CASRKQHMNTEAFF
>-|TRBV11-2|TRBJ1-2|-
CASSLGGIGYGYTF
>-|TRBV5-6|TRBJ2-5|TRBD2
CASSRRTSGSGFWRETQYF
>-|TRBV28|TRBJ2-2|TRBD2
CASSIAGQNTGELFF